This T cell receptor (beta chain) was identified during a study of blood T cell repertoires in COVID-19. Worth noting for this clone: This same CDR3 is encoded by further DNA sequences in the sample.

Trimming shortened V by 5 bases and J by 1 base, and 8 bases separated the two germline ends. The CDR3 has 13 amino acids. Looked up from germline, CDR1 is SGHAT and CDR2 is FQNNGV. In the authors' workflow: Amplification with reference gene primers provided the estimates of nucleated cell counts. The table came from immunoSEQ multiplex PCR; TCRdb's copy has only in-frame clones and leaves some out. The DNA was the basis for D and trimming; V, J and clone size are from that table. The sample lists some 150,000 clones; about nine tenths were seen once. Sequencing used peripheral blood. The receptor was derived from an older woman with active or convalescent COVID-19. The rearrangement links TRBV11-2 to TRBJ1-1, with D unclear. This CDR3 is CASSLGGNTEAFF. The CDR3 DNA follows: TGTGCCAGCAGCCTTGGAGGGAACACTGAAGCTTTCTTT.